The 26 T cell receptor beta chains below were found in one sample sequenced in a study of T cells after yellow fever vaccination. TCRdb re-called the 5' RACE reads through MiXCR, storing one row per CDR3 protein. The sample includes roughly 320,000 distinct CDR3 sequences, approximately 12% seen only once; the top ten take 2.5% to 4%. The input for sequencing was CD4+ T cells sorted from PBMCs, taken 45 days after the yellow fever booster vaccination. The receptors here all came from a young man who received the YFV17D yellow fever vaccine.

There are a few counts of this clonotype. The gene calls are TRBV5-4 and TRBJ2-3, with D tentatively TRBD2 (5 bases). This CDR3 contains 15 residues. The V end was cut by 4 bases, the J end by 3 bases, with 15 bases between. Germline V CDR1 and CDR2: SGHNT, YYREEE (reference sequence). CDR3 nucleotides: TGTGCCAGCAGCGCCCCGGGGTTAGGTACAGATACGCAGTATTTT. This gives the protein CASSAPGLGTDTQYF.

This chain links TRBV10-3 with TRBJ2-4, with D perhaps TRBD2 (6 bases). Germline assignment: CDR1 ENHRY and CDR2 SYGVKD. V was clipped by 0 bases and J by 9 bases, with 6 bases between them. This CDR3 comprises 12 residues. CDR3 residues: CAISESGGIQYF. The CDR3 nucleotides are TGTGCCATCAGTGAGTCGGGGGGCATTCAGTACTTC.

This clonotype was recorded many times. The gene calls are TRBV19 and TRBJ1-1, with unresolved D. Trimming shortened V by 3 bases and J by 0 bases, and 8 bases separated the two germline ends. Germline CDR1 is LNHDA and CDR2 is SQIVND (reference sequence). This CDR3 is 14 amino acids long. The DNA of the CDR3 is TGTGCCAGTAGTATGGGCACCTTGAACACTGAAGCTTTCTTT. Translation: CASSMGTLNTEAFF.

V usage is TRBV5-1 and J usage is TRBJ2-7; 12 bases are a match to TRBD1. CDR1 and CDR2 from the germline V gene are SGHRS and YFSETQ. Trimming removed 7 bases from V and 5 bases from J; junction bases left unmatched: 7. The CDR3 sequence is 14 residues long. The CDR3 DNA follows: TGCGCCAGCGGCACCGGGACAGGGGGCGACGAGCAGTACGTC. Amino acid sequence: CASGTGTGGDEQYV.

In its sample, this clonotype was seen a few times. The V and J genes are TRBV6-1 and TRBJ2-3; no reliable D call. The germline V and J ends were trimmed by 3 bases and 2 bases, with 3 bases remaining between them. In germline, CDR1 is MNHNS, CDR2 SASEGT. This CDR3 contains 12 residues. This CDR3 reads CASSEDTDTQYF. As DNA, the CDR3 is TGTGCCAGCAGTGAGGACACAGATACGCAGTATTTT.

The J gene is TRBJ2-3, the V gene TRBV6-2 or TRBV6-3; TRBD2 aligns across 7 bases. J was trimmed by 5 bases and V by 5 bases; bases with no gene match: 16. Germline V lookup: CDR1 MNHEY, CDR2 SVGEGT. This CDR3 is built from 17 residues. CDR3 nucleotide sequence: TGTGCCAGCAGTGGGACCCTCAAGCGGGGACGGGGAGATACGCAGTATTTT. It is translated as CASSGTLKRGRGDTQYF.

This clonotype was observed a few times. The chain combines TRBV9 with TRBJ2-2; D unclear. Trimming removed 0 bases at V and 8 bases at J, with 11 bases between. CDR3 length: 14 amino acids. The V gene's germline CDR1 is SGDLS and CDR2 YYNGEE. The CDR3 sequence: CASSVGAPVGELFF. DNA of the CDR3: TGTGCCAGCAGCGTAGGGGCCCCGGTGGGGGAGCTGTTTTTT.

V usage is TRBV5-1 and J usage is TRBJ1-1; TRBD1 agrees at 7 bases. Looked up from germline, CDR1 is SGHRS and CDR2 is YFSETQ. The CDR3 is 14 residues long. V gave up 4 bases and J gave up 4 bases; unmatched junction bases: 7. This chain's CDR3 is CASSLMTGTTEAFF. The CDR3 DNA reads as TGCGCCAGCAGCCTGATGACAGGGACCACTGAAGCTTTCTTT.

This clonotype was detected only a few times. This sequence joins TRBV7-2 and TRBJ2-7; D remains ambiguous. Trimming pared 3 bases from V and 6 bases from J, leaving 15 bases between. Germline CDR1 reads SGHTA; CDR2 reads FQGNSA. This CDR3 region has 14 residues. This CDR3 is CASSLRLPAVEQYF. The CDR3 DNA is TGTGCCAGCAGCTTGAGGTTGCCTGCGGTCGAGCAGTACTTC.

This clonotype was detected ten times or more. The chain employs TRBV20-1 and TRBJ2-3, with D possibly matching TRBD1 (6 bases). This CDR3 is 14 amino acids long. Germline loops: CDR1 DFQATT, CDR2 SNEGSKA (reference sequence). V was clipped by 3 bases and J by 5 bases, with 15 bases between them. CDR3 in amino acids: CSASLWGRVDTQYF. The CDR3 coding sequence is TGCAGTGCTAGTCTGTGGGGGCGGGTAGATACGCAGTATTTT.

The CDR3 loop reads CSATASVWTDTQYF. In DNA form, the CDR3 reads TGCAGTGCTACTGCCAGTGTCTGGACAGATACGCAGTATTTT. The V gene is TRBV20-1, the J gene TRBJ2-3; no clear D. CDR1 DFQATT and CDR2 SNEGSKA come from the germline V gene (reference sequence). Trimming took 4 bases from V and 3 from J, leaving 14 bases between them. The CDR3 consists of 14 residues.

This rearrangement joins TRBV20-1 to TRBJ2-1; TRBD2 aligns across 9 bases. J was trimmed by 9 bases and V by 8 bases; bases with no gene match: 14. This CDR3 comprises 14 residues. CDR1 is DFQATT, CDR2 SNEGSKA, per germline (reference sequence). CDR3 in amino acids: CSIFKRGVPPEQFF. As DNA, the CDR3 is TGCAGTATCTTCAAGCGGGGGGTTCCTCCTGAGCAGTTCTTC.

In its sample, this clonotype was seen a few times. The chain is built from TRBV29-1 and TRBJ2-5, with D hard to call. This CDR3 has 9 residues. Germline V gene sequence: CDR1 SQVTM, CDR2 ANQGSEA. V was shortened by 4 bases and J by 8 bases, with 5 bases between the two germline ends. CDR3 nucleotide sequence: TGCAGCGTTGGGCCAACCCAGTACTTC. It is translated as CSVGPTQYF.

This clonotype was seen only a few times. The V call is TRBV7-8, the J call TRBJ1-3; D possibly corresponds to TRBD1 (5 bases). The CDR3 contains 15 residues. CDR1 and CDR2 (germline): SGHVS, FQNEAQ. V lost 4 bases and J 7 bases, leaving 17 bases between the germline ends. CDR3 sequence (DNA): TGTGCCAGCAGCTGGGGCGGGACCTCCGGGAACACCATATATTTT. This translates into CASSWGGTSGNTIYF.

In this sample, this clonotype turned up a few times. This sequence joins TRBV7-3 and TRBJ2-3; TRBD2 aligns across 8 bases. V shed 6 bases and J 4 bases; nucleotides not matched to a gene: 9. The length of the CDR3 is 15 residues. Germline V gene data show CDR1 as SGHTA and CDR2 as FQGTGA. CDR3 region: CASSSGGALSDTQYF. CDR3 nucleotides: TGTGCCAGCAGTTCCGGGGGGGCGTTGTCAGATACGCAGTATTTT.

This clonotype was seen a handful of times. The rearrangement links TRBV5-1 to TRBJ1-2, with 7 nucleotides matching TRBD1. Germline V gene data show CDR1 as SGHRS and CDR2 as YFSETQ. The CDR3 totals 14 residues. V shed 3 bases, J shed 4 bases, and the junction held 6 bases outside the gene matches. The CDR3 here is CASSSSGTAYGYTF. The CDR3 region has the DNA TGCGCCAGCAGCTCATCAGGGACAGCCTATGGCTACACCTTC.

This clonotype was detected many times. The rearrangement uses TRBV7-8 and TRBJ2-7; D is ambiguous. The germline V and J ends were trimmed by 2 bases and 3 bases, with 8 bases remaining between them. Germline V CDR1 and CDR2: SGHVS, FQNEAQ. This CDR3 contains 13 residues. The CDR3 protein is CASSLNSLYEQYV. The CDR3 DNA reads as TGTGCCAGCAGCTTAAACAGCCTCTACGAGCAGTACGTC.

At least ten counts were recorded for this clonotype. The chain employs TRBV29-1 and TRBJ2-2; the D is unclear. Trimming cost V 5 bases and J 3 bases, with 7 bases left between them. Germline loops: CDR1 SQVTM, CDR2 ANQGSEA. The CDR3 is made up of 12 amino acids. The CDR3 is CSVSRYTGELFF. In DNA form, the CDR3 reads TGCAGCGTTTCCCGATACACCGGGGAGCTGTTTTTT.

The chain is built from TRBV6-2 or TRBV6-3 and TRBJ2-2, with 8 bases fitting TRBD1. Germline V gives CDR1 MNHEY, CDR2 SVGEGT. Trimming at V came to 6 bases and at J to 4 bases, leaving 10 bases not matched to a gene. The CDR3 has 16 amino acids. As DNA, the CDR3 is TGTGCCAGCAGAGAGGGACAGGCAAGGGGCACCGGGGAGCTGTTTTTT. It is translated as CASREGQARGTGELFF.

Many counts were recorded for this clonotype. The V call is TRBV6-5, the J call TRBJ1-3, with D uncertain. V dropped 9 bases and J dropped 0 bases, with 18 bases sitting between them. Germline lookup yields CDR1 MNHEY and CDR2 SVGAGI. This CDR3 spans 16 amino acids. The CDR3 sequence is CASAVSKEYSGNTIYF. Written as DNA, the CDR3 is TGTGCCAGTGCAGTTAGTAAAGAATACTCTGGAAACACCATATATTTT.

The rearrangement links TRBV19 to TRBJ2-1; D is undetermined. Trimming took off 7 bases at V and 9 bases at J, with 16 bases between the two ends. CDR3 length: 13 amino acids. The germline CDR1 and CDR2 sequences are LNHDA and SQIVND (reference sequence). The CDR3 bases are TGTGCCAGTACCCCTGGCTGGAGTGGTGAGCAGTTCTTC. It yields the protein CASTPGWSGEQFF.

The V and J genes are TRBV6-2 or TRBV6-3 and TRBJ1-2, with 7 bases that match TRBD1. From germline, CDR1 is MNHEY and CDR2 SVGEGT. The J segment lost 5 bases and the V segment lost 7 bases, leaving 10 bases of the junction unmatched. CDR3 length equals 14 residues. CDR3 protein: CASTLDRAGYGYTF. The CDR3, as DNA: TGTGCCAGCACCCTAGACAGGGCAGGATATGGCTACACCTTC.

In this sample, this clonotype turned up a few times. This chain links TRBV5-1 with TRBJ1-2; tentatively, D is TRBD1 (6 bases). V lost 1 base and J lost 10, with 20 bases in between. Per the germline V gene, CDR1 is SGHRS and CDR2 is YFSETQ. This CDR3 has 15 amino acids. CDR3 protein: CASSLFAGTEGDYTF. The CDR3 bases are TGCGCCAGCAGCTTGTTTGCGGGTACAGAGGGGGACTACACCTTC.

The genes are TRBV29-1 and TRBJ2-7; weak D call: TRBD1 (6 bases). The CDR3 is 13 amino acids. Germline assignment: CDR1 SQVTM and CDR2 ANQGSEA. With 6 bases removed from V and 0 bases from J, the gap between germline ends came to 12 bases. CDR3 bases: TGCAGCGTCGGAAGGACAGACTCCTACGAGCAGTACTTC. Its translation is CSVGRTDSYEQYF.

The V gene is TRBV28, the J gene TRBJ1-6, with no clear D. The germline CDR1 and CDR2 sequences are MDHEN and SYDVKM. The CDR3 covers 15 residues. Trimming pared 7 bases from V and 5 bases from J, leaving 15 bases between. This chain's CDR3 is CASTSQVGDNSPLHF. The CDR3 DNA sequence: TGTGCCAGCACAAGTCAGGTCGGGGATAATTCACCCCTCCACTTT.

The chain links TRBV9 to TRBJ1-1; D gene uncertain. The germline V gene encodes CDR1 SGDLS and CDR2 YYNGEE. V lost 0 bases to trimming and J lost 4 bases, with 7 bases between them. The CDR3 consists of 13 residues. The CDR3 loop reads CASSVELGTEAFF. The DNA of the CDR3 is TGTGCCAGCAGCGTAGAGCTGGGCACTGAAGCTTTCTTT. Full variable domain (remainder filled in from reference TRBV9 and TRBJ1-1): DSGVTQTPKHLITATGQRVTLRCSPRSGDLSVYWYQQSLDQGLQFLIQYYNGEERAKGNILERFSAQQFPDLHSELNLSSLELGDSALYFCASSVELGTEAFFGQGTRLTVV.